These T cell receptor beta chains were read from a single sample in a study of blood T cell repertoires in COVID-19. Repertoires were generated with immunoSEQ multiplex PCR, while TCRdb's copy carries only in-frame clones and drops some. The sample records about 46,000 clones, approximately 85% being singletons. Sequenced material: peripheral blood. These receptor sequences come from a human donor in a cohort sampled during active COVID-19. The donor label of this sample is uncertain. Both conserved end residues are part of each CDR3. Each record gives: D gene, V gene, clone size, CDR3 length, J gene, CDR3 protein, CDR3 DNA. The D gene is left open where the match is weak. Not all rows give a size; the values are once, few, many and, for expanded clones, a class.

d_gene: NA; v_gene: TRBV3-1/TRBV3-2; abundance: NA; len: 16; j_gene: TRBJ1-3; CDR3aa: CASSQWRGSSGNTIYF; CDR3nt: TGTGCCAGCAGCCAATGGCGGGGGAGCTCTGGAAACACCATATATTTT
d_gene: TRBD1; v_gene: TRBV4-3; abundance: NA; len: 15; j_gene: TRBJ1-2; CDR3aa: CASSRDRGSPYGYTF; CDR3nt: TGCGCCAGCAGCCGAGACAGGGGGTCCCCCTATGGCTACACCTTC
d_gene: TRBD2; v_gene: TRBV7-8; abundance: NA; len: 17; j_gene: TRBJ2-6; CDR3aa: CASSAQGGGTGANVLTF; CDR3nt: TGTGCCAGCAGCGCGCAGGGCGGGGGGACTGGGGCCAACGTCCTGACTTTC
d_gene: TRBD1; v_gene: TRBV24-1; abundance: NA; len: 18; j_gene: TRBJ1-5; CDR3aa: CATSDFYGTVYSNQPQHF; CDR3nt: TGTGCCACCAGTGATTTCTATGGGACAGTATATAGCAATCAGCCCCAGCATTTT
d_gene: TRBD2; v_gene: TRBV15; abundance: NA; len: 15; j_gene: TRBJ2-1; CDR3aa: CATSRGLAGLDEQFF; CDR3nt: TGTGCCACCAGCAGGGGACTAGCGGGGTTGGATGAGCAGTTCTTC
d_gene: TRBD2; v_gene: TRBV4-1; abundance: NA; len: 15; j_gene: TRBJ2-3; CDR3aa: CASSPLAGVTDTQYF; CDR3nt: TGCGCCAGCAGCCCTCTAGCGGGGGTTACAGATACGCAGTATTTT
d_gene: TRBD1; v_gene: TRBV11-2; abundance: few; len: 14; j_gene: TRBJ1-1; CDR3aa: CASAKDRVNTEAFF; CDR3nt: TGTGCCAGCGCAAAAGACAGGGTGAACACTGAAGCTTTCTTT
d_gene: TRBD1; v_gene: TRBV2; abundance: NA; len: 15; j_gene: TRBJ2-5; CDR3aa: CASSDLSGGLETQYF; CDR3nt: TGTGCCAGCAGTGATTTGTCAGGGGGCTTGGAGACCCAGTACTTC
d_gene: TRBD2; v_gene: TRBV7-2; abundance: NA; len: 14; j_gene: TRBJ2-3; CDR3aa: CASSRTGGADTQYF; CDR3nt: TGTGCCAGCAGCCGGACGGGAGGCGCAGATACGCAGTATTTT
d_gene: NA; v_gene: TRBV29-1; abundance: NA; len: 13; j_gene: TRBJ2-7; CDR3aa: CSVETGASYEQYF; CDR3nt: TGCAGCGTTGAGACAGGTGCCTCCTACGAGCAGTACTTC
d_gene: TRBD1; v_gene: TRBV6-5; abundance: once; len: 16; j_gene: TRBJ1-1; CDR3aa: CASSYWGQGRVTEAFF; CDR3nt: TGTGCCAGCAGTTACTGGGGACAGGGGAGGGTCACTGAAGCTTTCTTT
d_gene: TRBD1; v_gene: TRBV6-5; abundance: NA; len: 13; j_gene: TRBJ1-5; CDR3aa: CASTDRGNQPQHF; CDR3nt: TGTGCCAGCACCGACAGGGGTAATCAGCCCCAGCATTTT
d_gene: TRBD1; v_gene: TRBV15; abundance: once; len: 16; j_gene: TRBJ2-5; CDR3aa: CATSRSDRVAQETQYF; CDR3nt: TGTGCCACCAGCAGATCGGACAGGGTTGCGCAAGAGACCCAGTACTTC
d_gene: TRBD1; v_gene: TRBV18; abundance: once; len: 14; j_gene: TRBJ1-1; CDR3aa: CASSSTQGDTEAFF; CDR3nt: TGTGCCAGCTCATCTACACAGGGGGACACTGAAGCTTTCTTT
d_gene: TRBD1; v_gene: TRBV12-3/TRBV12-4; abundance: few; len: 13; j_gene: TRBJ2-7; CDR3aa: CASSYDRVYEQYF; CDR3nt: TGTGCCAGCAGTTACGACAGGGTCTACGAGCAGTACTTC
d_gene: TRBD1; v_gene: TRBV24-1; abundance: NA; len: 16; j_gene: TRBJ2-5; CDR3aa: CATSDFPGTGKETQYF; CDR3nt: TGTGCCACCAGTGATTTCCCGGGGACAGGGAAAGAGACCCAGTACTTC
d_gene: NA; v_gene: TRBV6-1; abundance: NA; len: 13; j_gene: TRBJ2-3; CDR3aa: CATRGASTDTQYF; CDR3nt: TGTGCCACCAGGGGGGCTAGCACAGATACGCAGTATTTT
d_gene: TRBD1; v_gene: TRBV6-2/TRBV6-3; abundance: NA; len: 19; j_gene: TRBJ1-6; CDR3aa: CASSYPTEQGSSYNSPLHF; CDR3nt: TGTGCCAGCAGTTACCCCACCGAACAGGGGAGCTCCTATAATTCACCCCTCCACTTT
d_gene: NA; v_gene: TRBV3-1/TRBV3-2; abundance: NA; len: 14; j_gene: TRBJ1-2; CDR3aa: CASSHTAFAGGYTF; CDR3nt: TGTGCCAGCAGCCATACAGCCTTCGCAGGTGGCTACACCTTC
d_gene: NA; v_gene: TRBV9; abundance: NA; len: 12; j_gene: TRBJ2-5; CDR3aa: CASRGAGETQYF; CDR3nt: TGTGCCAGCCGAGGGGCGGGGGAGACCCAGTACTTC
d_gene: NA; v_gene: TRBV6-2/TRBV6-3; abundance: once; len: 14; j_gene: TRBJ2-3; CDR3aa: CASSYGGSTDTQYF; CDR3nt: TGTGCCAGCAGTTACGGGGGGAGCACAGATACGCAGTATTTT
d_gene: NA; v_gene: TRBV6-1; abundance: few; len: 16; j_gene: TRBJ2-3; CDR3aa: CASSERGGTSTDTQYF; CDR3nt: TGTGCCAGCAGTGAAAGGGGGGGCACTAGCACAGATACGCAGTATTTT
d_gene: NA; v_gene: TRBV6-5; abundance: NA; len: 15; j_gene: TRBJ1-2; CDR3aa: CASRGPGGYNYGYTF; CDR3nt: TGTGCCAGCAGGGGCCCCGGGGGATATAACTATGGCTACACCTTC
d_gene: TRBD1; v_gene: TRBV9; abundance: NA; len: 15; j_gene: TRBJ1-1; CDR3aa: CASSVGTGLMSEAFF; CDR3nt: TGTGCCAGCAGCGTAGGGACAGGACTAATGAGTGAAGCTTTCTTT
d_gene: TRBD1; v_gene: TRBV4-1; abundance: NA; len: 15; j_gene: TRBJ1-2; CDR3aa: CASSQDPTGLLRYTF; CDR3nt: TGCGCCAGCAGCCAAGATCCGACAGGGCTCCTAAGGTACACCTTC